A selection of T cell receptor beta chains follows, all from one sample in a study of control samples from healthy donors and cancer patients. The method was immunoSEQ multiplex PCR; TCRdb's version includes in-frame clones alone and lacks a portion of them. The sample lists 95,000 to 150,000 clones, around 86% occurring once. Material for sequencing was blood. The source is a man aged 40-50 years in good health. CDR3s include the opening cysteine and the closing phenylalanine or tryptophan. D genes are given only for firm matches. Size values are once, few and many counts, or a class for expanded clones, and some rows have none.

V gene: TRBV20-1
D gene: TRBD1
clone size: -
J gene: TRBJ2-5
CDR3 DNA: TGCAGTGCTAGTCCCCAGACAGGGGATCGGGCCCAGTACTTC
CDR3 protein: CSASPQTGDRAQYF

V gene: TRBV30
D gene: -
clone size: -
J gene: TRBJ1-1
CDR3 DNA: TGTGCCTGGAGCGGCAGGGGACCTGAAGCTTTCTTT
CDR3 protein: CAWSGRGPEAFF

V gene: TRBV7-2
D gene: -
clone size: -
J gene: TRBJ1-5
CDR3 DNA: TGTGCCAGCAGCTTACAGGGGAGCAATCAGCCCCAGCATTTT
CDR3 protein: CASSLQGSNQPQHF

V gene: TRBV9
D gene: -
clone size: -
J gene: TRBJ2-3
CDR3 DNA: TGTGCCAGCAGCGTATTGGGAGATACGCAGTATTTT
CDR3 protein: CASSVLGDTQYF

V gene: TRBV5-1
D gene: TRBD2
clone size: once
J gene: TRBJ2-7
CDR3 DNA: TGCGCCAGCAGCTCCGGGACTAGCGGGGATCCTTACGAGCAGTACTTC
CDR3 protein: CASSSGTSGDPYEQYF

V gene: TRBV11-3
D gene: TRBD1
clone size: once
J gene: TRBJ1-3
CDR3 DNA: TGTGCCAGCAGCTCCCGCGACAGGGCAGATTCTGGAAACACCATATATTTT
CDR3 protein: CASSSRDRADSGNTIYF

V gene: TRBV15
D gene: -
clone size: -
J gene: TRBJ2-7
CDR3 DNA: TGTGCCACCAGCGCCCCGGGACTTGCCTACGAGCAGTACTTC
CDR3 protein: CATSAPGLAYEQYF

V gene: TRBV10-2
D gene: -
clone size: -
J gene: TRBJ2-3
CDR3 DNA: TGCGCCAGCAAGGGTTCCGGCGATACGCAGTATTTT
CDR3 protein: CASKGSGDTQYF

V gene: TRBV3-1/TRBV3-2
D gene: TRBD2
clone size: once
J gene: TRBJ2-5
CDR3 DNA: TGTGCCAGCAACCAGCGGGGGGGCCGCGAGACCCAGTACTTC
CDR3 protein: CASNQRGGRETQYF

V gene: TRBV5-1
D gene: -
clone size: -
J gene: TRBJ1-2
CDR3 DNA: TGCGCCAGCAGCTTGGAGGGGAGGCCTAACTATGGCTACACCTTC
CDR3 protein: CASSLEGRPNYGYTF

V gene: TRBV25-1
D gene: -
clone size: -
J gene: TRBJ1-3
CDR3 DNA: TGTGCCAGCAGTGAGCAGAACTCTGGAAACACCATATATTTT
CDR3 protein: CASSEQNSGNTIYF

V gene: TRBV6-2/TRBV6-3
D gene: -
clone size: -
J gene: TRBJ1-2
CDR3 DNA: TGTGCCAGCAGTTATTTCAACTATGGCTACACCTTC
CDR3 protein: CASSYFNYGYTF